These 9 T cell receptor beta chains share one sample of origin, sequenced in a study of T cell responses to AZD1222 COVID-19 vaccine. Only in-frame clones appear in the TCRdb table, and some are missing; sequencing was by immunoSEQ multiplex PCR. The data show roughly 120,000 clones, about 80% seen once. Sequencing was performed on peripheral blood, taken on day 0 of AZD1222 vaccination. The receptors derive from an adult in good health.

This clone was observed a single time. The V gene is TRBV6-5, the J gene TRBJ1-2; a possible D gene is TRBD1 (6 bases). V gave up 0 bases and J gave up 8 bases, with 19 bases separating them. CDR1 and CDR2 from the germline V gene are MNHEY and SVGAGI. The CDR3 spans 16 residues. As DNA, the CDR3 is TGTGCCAGCAGTTACTCCCCCCGGGGGCCTTACGTGGGCTACACCTTC. This codes for CASSYSPRGPYVGYTF.

This chain joins TRBV5-1 and TRBJ2-1; 7 bases fit TRBD2. In germline, CDR1 is SGHRS, CDR2 YFSETQ. CDR3 size: 15 residues. The V and J ends lost 2 bases and 1 base, in that order; junction bases with no gene match: 3. The DNA of the CDR3 is TGCGCCAGCAGCTTCGGCGGGGGATCCTACAATGAGCAGTTCTTC. Residues: CASSFGGGSYNEQFF.

The chain has TRBV11-2 and TRBJ1-5; the D is unclear. V lost 1 base and J 5 bases, leaving 6 bases between the germline ends. The CDR3 runs to 13 residues. Germline CDR1 and CDR2: SGHAT and FQNNGV. The CDR3 DNA reads TGTGCCAGCAGCTTAGCGAATTATCAGCCCCAGCATTTT. It translates to CASSLANYQPQHF.

The rearrangement joins TRBV20-1 to TRBJ1-5, with 7 bases that match TRBD1. Germline loops: CDR1 DFQATT, CDR2 SNEGSKA (reference sequence). The CDR3 runs 16 residues. Trimming at V came to 3 bases and at J to 6 bases, leaving 14 bases not matched to a gene. The CDR3 reads CSASSSMTGRAQPQHF. Written as DNA, the CDR3 is TGCAGTGCTAGTTCCTCGATGACAGGGAGGGCTCAGCCCCAGCATTTT.

The rearrangement joins TRBV28 to TRBJ2-2; TRBD2 matches 12 bases. Unmatched junction bases numbered 2, after V lost 0 bases and J lost 6 bases. Per germline, CDR1 MDHEN and CDR2 SYDVKM. CDR3 length: 16 residues. The CDR3 here is CASSLWTSGRPGELFF. CDR3 nucleotides: TGTGCCAGCAGTTTATGGACTAGCGGGAGACCCGGGGAGCTGTTTTTT. Full variable domain (missing parts from reference TRBV28 and TRBJ2-2): DVKVTQSSRYLVKRTGEKVFLECVQDMDHENMFWYRQDPGLGLRLIYFSYDVKMKEKGDIPEGYSVSREKKERFSLILESASTNQTSMYLCASSLWTSGRPGELFFGEGSRLTVL.

The chain uses TRBV9 and TRBJ1-6; 7 nucleotides agree with TRBD1. The junction had 9 bases not matched to a gene; V was cut back by 0 bases and J by 9 bases. Germline V lookup: CDR1 SGDLS, CDR2 YYNGEE. The CDR3 sequence is 16 residues long. The CDR3 spells CASSVGRGRFPSPLHF. The CDR3 nucleotides read TGTGCCAGCAGCGTAGGAAGGGGGCGTTTTCCTTCACCCCTCCACTTT. The complete variable domain, with remaining parts taken from reference TRBV9 and TRBJ1-6, reads DSGVTQTPKHLITATGQRVTLRCSPRSGDLSVYWYQQSLDQGLQFLIQYYNGEERAKGNILERFSAQQFPDLHSELNLSSLELGDSALYFCASSVGRGRFPSPLHFGNGTRLTVT.

This clone occurred a few times. The chain couples TRBV12-3 or TRBV12-4 to TRBJ2-5; 7 bases are a match to TRBD1. Germline trimming cut 6 bases from V and 2 bases from J; bases unmatched to any gene: 3. The CDR3 sequence is 13 residues long. The CDR3 DNA sequence: TGTGCCAGCAGCTCGGGACAGCAAGAGACCCAGTACTTC. Residues: CASSSGQQETQYF.

This chain links TRBV28 with TRBJ2-1, with D perhaps TRBD2 (6 bases). Germline CDR1 is MDHEN and CDR2 is SYDVKM. The CDR3 has 13 residues. V was trimmed by 7 bases and J by 4 bases, leaving 11 bases between them. The CDR3 sequence is CASTGGVYNEQFF. The CDR3 DNA reads as TGTGCCAGCACGGGCGGGGTTTACAATGAGCAGTTCTTC.

The chain combines TRBV28 with TRBJ1-4, with 7 bases matching TRBD1. The germline V gene has CDR1 MDHEN and CDR2 SYDVKM. With 6 bases clipped from V and 10 bases from J, the junction kept 17 bases outside the gene matches. The CDR3 extends over 16 amino acids. CDR3 residues: CASSLTAGTERGKLFF. The CDR3 coding sequence is TGTGCCAGCAGCTTGACAGCCGGGACAGAGCGAGGAAAACTGTTTTTT.